This T cell receptor beta chain was found in a study of beta chain features in type 1 diabetes. The study's findings and limits: TCRB CDR3s were moderately but significantly shorter in Type 1 diabetes patients in all four CD4+ subsets.

Germline CDR1 reads LNHDA; CDR2 reads SQIVND (reference sequence). V shed 4 bases, J shed 8 bases, and the junction held 4 bases outside the gene matches. CDR3 length equals 13 residues. Every bit of the isolated RNA underwent reverse transcription, so sequencing read expressed TCRB transcripts. Assay: immunoSEQ multiplex PCR; the TCRdb copy retains only in-frame clones and omits some. The top ten clones hold approximately 0.54% of a sample with some 190,000 clones, under 9.5% of them seen once. For this clone: Antigen specificity is unknown.

The sequence came from a man aged 18 to 35 with type 1 diabetes. V gene TRBV19 combines with J gene TRBJ1-1, with TRBD1 matching over 10 bases. Sequencing was done on a sample of central memory CD4+ T cells from blood. The chain's CDR3 is CASSTDRGSEAFF. CDR3 bases: TGTGCCAGTAGTACGGACAGGGGGTCCGAAGCTTTCTTT.